Listed below are T cell receptor beta chains from one sample, sequenced in a study of a mutant IDH1 vaccine in newly diagnosed glioma. Using immunoSEQ multiplex PCR, the repertoire was profiled, and TCRdb retains in-frame clones only, with some absent. The sample includes some 42,000 clones, around 74% of them seen just once. Their antigens remain unidentified. Sequenced here: PBMCs, sampled from a glioma patient whose treatment included an IDH1 peptide vaccine. Receptors originate from a man in his fifties with glioma. Each CDR3 is given with its conserved first and last residue. The D gene is left open where the match is weak. Part of the rows lack a size; the others show once, few, many or a class for expanded clones.

D	J	size	V	DNA	CDR3
TRBD1	TRBJ1-1	.	TRBV9	TGTGCCAGCAGCTTCACAGACAGGGAGACTGAAGCTTTCTTT	CASSFTDRETEAFF
TRBD2	TRBJ2-3	once	TRBV4-2	TGTGCCAGCAGCCAAGACATTAGCGGGGGGTACTCAGATACGCAGTATTTT	CASSQDISGGYSDTQYF
TRBD1	TRBJ1-1	large	TRBV20-1	TGCAGTGCTAGAGTACAGGGGGGAGCTTTCTTT	CSARVQGGAFF
.	TRBJ1-2	.	TRBV5-4	TGTGCCAGCAGCTTAGAGACTCTTAGTCACTACACCTTC	CASSLETLSHYTF
.	TRBJ2-7	few	TRBV10-2	TGCGCCAGCGGTACAGTATCACTCTACGAGCAGTACTTC	CASGTVSLYEQYF
.	TRBJ2-1	.	TRBV5-1	TGCGCCAGCAGCTCCGGGACTGGGTCCTACAATGAGCAGTTCTTC	CASSSGTGSYNEQFF
.	TRBJ1-2	.	TRBV30	TGTGCCTGGAGTGTACTTCGGGGAAGCTATGGCTACACCTTC	CAWSVLRGSYGYTF
.	TRBJ1-6	.	TRBV5-4	TGTGCCAGCAGCTTAGGCAGGGATTTCTCACCCCTCCACTTT	CASSLGRDFSPLHF
.	TRBJ1-5	.	TRBV6-6	TGTGCCAGCAGTCCTAATAGCAATCAGCCCCAGCATTTT	CASSPNSNQPQHF
TRBD1	TRBJ2-7	.	TRBV9	TGTGCCAGCAGCGTTGCCGGGACAGTCACCTACGAGCAGTACTTC	CASSVAGTVTYEQYF
TRBD1	TRBJ1-5	medium-sized	TRBV15	TGTGCCACCAGCAGAGGAGGGGGCGAGAGCAATCAGCCCCAGCATTTT	CATSRGGGESNQPQHF
.	TRBJ1-1	.	TRBV29-1	TGCAGCGTTAAAATAGGGGGGACAAACACTGAAGCTTTCTTT	CSVKIGGTNTEAFF
TRBD1	TRBJ2-1	once	TRBV5-1	TGCGCCAGCAGCCCGGGACAGGACTACAATGAGCAGTTCTTC	CASSPGQDYNEQFF
.	TRBJ2-5	.	TRBV12-2	TGTGCAAGTCGCCTATCGGGGCAAGAGACCCAGTACTTC	CASRLSGQETQYF
.	TRBJ1-4	.	TRBV5-4	TGTGCCAGCAGCGGAGACAGCGAAAAACTGTTTTTT	CASSGDSEKLFF
TRBD2	TRBJ2-4	.	TRBV7-9	TGTGCCAGCAGCTTCGGGGGGGATAGTGACATTCAGTACTTC	CASSFGGDSDIQYF